These 13 T cell receptor beta chains came from one sample sequenced in a study of cytomegalovirus exposure and HLA in healthy donors. In the PCR, 60 Vbeta and 13 Jbeta primers were used. Profiling relied on immunoSEQ multiplex PCR, and the TCRdb table lists in-frame clones only, not all of them. This table has fewer than 100,000 clones, about 80% appearing once. What was sequenced was PBMCs. These receptors were collected from a man aged 40-49 years in good health and CMV-seronegative.

This chain uses TRBV30 with TRBJ2-2, with TRBD2 identical over 12 bases. There are 15 residues in the CDR3. CDR1 is GTSNPN, CDR2 SVGIG, per germline (reference sequence). V was clipped by 8 bases and J by 2 bases; unmatched bases: 6. The CDR3 DNA is TGTGCCCATACTAGCGGGGGGCGTAACACCGGGGAGCTGTTTTTT. Translated: CAHTSGGRNTGELFF. The complete variable domain, with remaining parts taken from reference TRBV30 and TRBJ2-2, reads SQTIHQWPATLVQPVGSPLSLECTVEGTSNPNLYWYRQAAGRGLQLLFYSVGIGQISSEVPQNLSASRPQDRQFILSSKKLLLSDSGFYLCAHTSGGRNTGELFFGEGSRLTVL.

The chain combines TRBV25-1 with TRBJ2-5; possibly TRBD2 for D (5 bases). The better agreement between TRBJ2-7 and the DNA end casts doubt on the J call. The CDR3 totals 12 residues. Germline V gene sequence: CDR1 MGHDK, CDR2 SYGVNS. As DNA, the CDR3 is TGTGCCAGCGGACTGGGGAGTTACGAGCAGTACTTC. Its translation: CASGLGSYEQYF.

The chain has TRBV2 and TRBJ2-7; TRBD2 agrees at 9 bases. The CDR3 is 15 amino acids. CDR1 SNHLY and CDR2 FYNNEI come from the germline V gene. V lost 3 bases and J lost 0; bases outside the gene matches: 3. The DNA for the CDR3 is TGTGCCAGCAGTGACCCTAGCGGGACCTCCTACGAGCAGTACTTC. Translation: CASSDPSGTSYEQYF.

The V gene is TRBV30, the J gene TRBJ1-1; 8 positions agree with TRBD1. This CDR3 has 14 amino acids. Germline V lookup: CDR1 GTSNPN, CDR2 SVGIG (reference sequence). J gave up 4 bases and V 0 bases, and 4 bases lay outside the gene matches. The CDR3 protein is CAWSVRGRSTEAFF. CDR3 DNA sequence: TGTGCCTGGAGTGTCAGGGGGCGAAGCACTGAAGCTTTCTTT. The full variable domain, with the rest looked up from reference TRBV30 and TRBJ1-1, is SQTIHQWPATLVQPVGSPLSLECTVEGTSNPNLYWYRQAAGRGLQLLFYSVGIGQISSEVPQNLSASRPQDRQFILSSKKLLLSDSGFYLCAWSVRGRSTEAFFGQGTRLTVV.

This chain links TRBV29-1 with TRBJ2-1; D is possibly TRBD2 (6 bases). Germline V gene lookup returns CDR1 SQVTM and CDR2 ANQGSEA. The CDR3 contains 17 residues. V was cut by 3 bases and J by 4 bases, with 22 bases left in between. CDR3 in DNA: TGCAGCGTTGAGACCCCGACATTCAGCGGGTTTTACAATGAGCAGTTCTTC. Translating it yields CSVETPTFSGFYNEQFF.

This chain uses TRBV28 with TRBJ1-2; D unclear. Trimming removed 4 bases from V and 0 bases from J, with 6 bases in between. CDR3 length equals 13 residues. Germline lookup yields CDR1 MDHEN and CDR2 SYDVKM. CDR3 amino acids: CASSSSTNYGYTF. In nucleotides, the CDR3 is TGTGCCAGCAGTTCTAGTACTAACTATGGCTACACCTTC.

This clone was counted between two and nine times. The V gene is TRBV21-1, the J gene TRBJ2-7; TRBD1, the table's D call, lacks a check against the DNA. TRBV21-1 counts as a pseudogene. The CDR3 totals 12 residues. The CDR3: CASNRQAYEQYF. The CDR3 nucleotides read TGTGCCAGCAACAGACAGGCCTACGAGCAGTACTTC.

The chain employs TRBV7-9 and TRBJ2-7; weak D call: TRBD1 (6 bases). Trimming removed 1 base from V and 6 bases from J, with 7 bases in between. The CDR3 consists of 12 residues. Germline V gene lookup returns CDR1 SEHNR and CDR2 FQNEAQ (reference sequence). CDR3 region: CASSLEGGEQYF. The CDR3 DNA is TGTGCCAGCAGCTTAGAAGGGGGCGAGCAGTACTTC. The whole variable domain, filled in from reference TRBV7-9 and TRBJ2-7, reads DTGVSQNPRHKITKRGQNVTFRCDPISEHNRLYWYRQTLGQGPEFLTYFQNEAQLEKSRLLSDRFSAERPKGSFSTLEIQRTEQGDSAMYLCASSLEGGEQYFGPGTRLTVT.

This clone was seen only a few times. This rearrangement joins TRBV6-6 to TRBJ1-2, with 7 bases that match TRBD1. This CDR3 contains 13 residues. Germline lookup yields CDR1 MNHNY and CDR2 SVGAGI (reference sequence). The trim removed 7 bases at V and 4 bases at J, leaving 6 bases unmatched. The CDR3 region is CASTKDRAYGYTF. The CDR3 DNA is TGTGCCAGCACTAAAGACAGGGCCTATGGCTACACCTTC.

The gene calls are TRBV18 and TRBJ1-1; D unclear. V lost 1 base and J lost 4, with 10 bases in between. The CDR3 has 14 residues. Per germline, CDR1 KGHSH and CDR2 LQKENI. This chain's CDR3 is CASSPRSGLTEAFF. The CDR3 nucleotides are TGTGCCAGCTCACCACGTTCAGGACTCACTGAAGCTTTCTTT.

The J gene is TRBJ2-1, the V gene TRBV4-2; D gene unclear. The V gene's germline CDR1 is LGHNA and CDR2 YNFKEQ. The CDR3 sequence is 15 residues long. Trimming shortened V by 0 bases and J by 5 bases, and 11 bases separated the two germline ends. CDR3 nucleotide sequence: TGTGCCAGCAGCCAAGATGGTCTAAGTGACAATGAGCAGTTCTTC. Translated, it gives CASSQDGLSDNEQFF.

This clone was seen only once. The chain joins TRBV2 to TRBJ2-3; 9 positions match TRBD1. V lost 6 bases and J lost 2; bases outside the gene matches: 3. Germline-derived CDR1 and CDR2 are SNHLY and FYNNEI. The CDR3 totals 14 residues. The chain's CDR3 is CASSGTGHTDTQYF. In nucleotides, the CDR3 is TGTGCCAGCAGCGGGACAGGGCACACAGATACGCAGTATTTT.

The chain uses TRBV11-2 and TRBJ1-5; 8 nucleotides align to TRBD1. Trimming took 5 bases from V and 0 from J; bases not matched to a gene: 6. CDR1 SGHAT and CDR2 FQNNGV come from the germline V gene. This CDR3 has 16 amino acids. The CDR3 reads CASSGQGGYSNQPQHF. The CDR3 coding sequence is TGTGCCAGCAGCGGACAGGGCGGTTATAGCAATCAGCCCCAGCATTTT.